These 28 T cell receptor beta chains share one sample of origin, sequenced in a study of cytomegalovirus exposure and HLA in healthy donors. TCRdb's copy holds only in-frame clones and misses some; the assay was immunoSEQ multiplex PCR. The sample yields approximately 300,000 clones, 75% to 90% seen once. The specimen sequenced was PBMCs. Receptors originate from a woman aged 18-29 years in good health and CMV-seronegative.

The J gene is TRBJ2-7, the V gene TRBV2; 13 bases match TRBD2. CDR3 length: 16 amino acids. Germline trimming cut 4 bases from V and 7 bases from J; bases unmatched to any gene: 10. Looked up from germline, CDR1 is SNHLY and CDR2 is FYNNEI. The CDR3 here is CASSGQTSGRFWEQYF. In DNA form, the CDR3 reads TGTGCCAGCAGTGGTCAGACTAGCGGGAGGTTTTGGGAGCAGTACTTC.

The CDR3 nucleotides read TGTGCCAGCAGCTTAGGCGGGACTAGCGGGATCGGTGATGAGCAGTTCTTC. This translates into CASSLGGTSGIGDEQFF. The chain employs TRBV7-3 and TRBJ2-1, with TRBD2 matching 13 bases. J was trimmed by 8 bases and V by 2 bases; bases with no gene match: 9. The CDR3 has 17 residues. Germline CDR1 reads SGHTA; CDR2 reads FQGTGA. Combining the CDR3 with reference TRBV7-3 and TRBJ2-1 gives the whole variable domain GAGVSQTPSNKVTEKGKYVELRCDPISGHTALYWYRQSLGQGPEFLIYFQGTGAADDSGLPNDRFFAVRPEGSVSTLKIQRTERGDSAVYLCASSLGGTSGIGDEQFFGPGTRLTVL.

There are a few counts of this clone. The rearrangement uses TRBV7-2 and TRBJ2-7; 9 bases map to TRBD2. This CDR3 is 15 amino acids long. Per the germline V gene, CDR1 is SGHTA and CDR2 is FQGNSA. Trimming cost V 1 base and J 2 bases; bases outside gene matches: 3. This CDR3 is CASSLVAGGAYEQYF. CDR3 coding DNA: TGTGCCAGCAGCTTAGTGGCGGGAGGGGCCTACGAGCAGTACTTC.

This clone appeared a single time. The genes are TRBV28 and TRBJ2-7, with 8 nucleotides matching TRBD1. With V trimmed by 3 bases and J by 4 bases, 23 bases remained unmatched. CDR1 and CDR2 from the germline V gene are MDHEN and SYDVKM. The CDR3 has 20 amino acids. This chain's CDR3 is CASSLFSGGTGQKLWYEQYF. DNA for the CDR3: TGTGCCAGCAGTTTGTTTAGTGGGGGGACAGGTCAAAAGCTGTGGTACGAGCAGTACTTC.

The gene calls are TRBV19 and TRBJ1-5; D unclear. The CDR3 loop spans 13 amino acids. Trimming removed 3 bases at V and 5 bases at J, with 8 bases between. Per the germline V gene, CDR1 is LNHDA and CDR2 is SQIVND (reference sequence). CDR3 sequence: CASSINLDQPQHF. The CDR3 DNA is TGTGCCAGTAGTATTAACCTAGATCAGCCCCAGCATTTT.

The chain joins TRBV19 to TRBJ1-1, with D tentatively TRBD1 (5 bases). V shed 6 bases and J shed 10 bases, with 12 bases lying between them. This CDR3 comprises 11 residues. From germline, CDR1 is LNHDA and CDR2 SQIVND (reference sequence). This CDR3 is CASRLGRRAFF. DNA of the CDR3: TGTGCCAGTAGACTGGGGCGTCGAGCTTTCTTT.

The chain joins TRBV5-1 to TRBJ1-1; a weak D match, TRBD1 (6 bases). This CDR3 is 15 amino acids long. Germline assignment: CDR1 SGHRS and CDR2 YFSETQ. V gave up 2 bases and J gave up 3 bases, with 14 bases separating them. The CDR3 bases are TGCGCCAGCAGCTTACTGGGACAAAGCTACACTGAAGCTTTCTTT. Translating it yields CASSLLGQSYTEAFF.

The V and J genes are TRBV20-1 and TRBJ2-7; no firm D call. Looked up from germline, CDR1 is DFQATT and CDR2 is SNEGSKA (reference sequence). The CDR3 covers 9 residues. V was trimmed by 2 bases and J by 13 bases, leaving 9 bases between them. CDR3 sequence (DNA): TGCAGTGCTAGATTTAGTGCCTACTTC. The encoded protein is CSARFSAYF.

This clone was seen once. The rearrangement uses TRBV11-1 and TRBJ2-7; TRBD2 matches 11 bases. The trim removed 5 bases at V and 9 bases at J, leaving 15 bases unmatched. The CDR3 loop spans 16 amino acids. Germline assignment: CDR1 SGHAT and CDR2 FQDESV (reference sequence). CDR3 DNA: TGTGCCAGCAGCCCCTCTGTGGGCCTAGCGGGAGGCATGCAGTACTTC. Protein sequence: CASSPSVGLAGGMQYF. The variable domain in full, completed from reference TRBV11-1 and TRBJ2-7, reads EAEVAQSPRYKITEKSQAVAFWCDPISGHATLYWYRQILGQGPELLVQFQDESVVDDSQLPKDRFSAERLKGVDSTLKIQPAELGDSAMYLCASSPSVGLAGGMQYFGPGTRLTVT.

This clone occurred a few times. The J gene is TRBJ2-7, the V gene TRBV30, with 11 bases lining up with TRBD2. The germline CDR1 and CDR2 sequences are GTSNPN and SVGIG (reference sequence). V lost 1 base and J lost 6; bases outside the gene matches: 2. The CDR3 sequence is 13 residues long. The CDR3 loop reads CAWSAGTSGEQYF. The CDR3 DNA reads TGTGCCTGGAGTGCCGGGACTAGCGGCGAGCAGTACTTC.

The chain is built from TRBV7-9 and TRBJ2-7; 12 bases are a match to TRBD2. CDR1 and CDR2 (germline): SEHNR, FQNEAQ (reference sequence). V shed 11 bases and J 2 bases; nucleotides not matched to a gene: 7. This CDR3 contains 14 residues. The CDR3 nucleotides are TGTGCCGGCCTAGCGGGAGGGCCACCCTACGAGCAGTACTTC. Translating it yields CAGLAGGPPYEQYF.

The chain recombines TRBV11-2 with TRBJ1-1; no clear D gene. Trimming removed 1 base from V and 1 base from J, with 13 bases in between. The CDR3 loop spans 16 amino acids. Looked up from germline, CDR1 is SGHAT and CDR2 is FQNNGV. In DNA, the CDR3 is TGTGCCAGCAGCTTAGGTTTATGGCAGAAGAACACTGAAGCTTTCTTT. The encoded protein is CASSLGLWQKNTEAFF.

The CDR3 is CASKSVRGAYTYEQYF. The CDR3 DNA reads TGTGCCAGCAAAAGTGTGCGGGGGGCGTACACCTACGAGCAGTACTTC. The chain combines TRBV6-6 with TRBJ2-7; 8 bases are a match to TRBD2. This CDR3 is built from 16 residues. Germline CDR1 is MNHNY and CDR2 is SVGAGI (reference sequence). Unmatched junction bases numbered 13, after V lost 7 bases and J lost 2 bases.

V usage is TRBV28 and J usage is TRBJ2-4; D uncertain. This CDR3 region has 15 residues. V was pared by 3 bases and J by 0 bases, with 9 bases between. From germline, CDR1 is MDHEN and CDR2 SYDVKM. Written as DNA, the CDR3 is TGTGCCAGCAGTTTGACAAGCCTAGCCAAAAACATTCAGTACTTC. Its protein is CASSLTSLAKNIQYF.

With regard to this clone: This same CDR3 is encoded by further DNA sequences in the sample. This sequence joins TRBV18 and TRBJ1-1; 7 bases are shared with TRBD1. After removal of 6 bases from V and 0 bases from J, the junction contained 7 bases not matched to a gene. The CDR3 contains 15 residues. In germline, CDR1 is KGHSH, CDR2 LQKENI. The chain's CDR3 is CASSLRTGMNTEAFF. In DNA form, the CDR3 reads TGTGCCAGCTCTCTTCGGACAGGCATGAACACTGAAGCTTTCTTT.

The CDR3 bases are TGTGCCAGTTTAGCGGAACTCTACAATGAGCAGTTCTTC. Its protein is CASLAELYNEQFF. The chain joins TRBV2 to TRBJ2-1, with a tentative D call TRBD2 (6 bases). V was pared by 9 bases and J by 3 bases, with 12 bases between. The V gene's germline CDR1 is SNHLY and CDR2 FYNNEI. CDR3 length equals 13 residues. Full variable domain (rest looked up from reference TRBV2 and TRBJ2-1): EPEVTQTPSHQVTQMGQEVILRCVPISNHLYFYWYRQILGQKVEFLVSFYNNEISEKSEIFDDQFSVERPDGSNFTLKIRSTKLEDSAMYFCASLAELYNEQFFGPGTRLTVL.

The chain uses TRBV15 and TRBJ1-1; possibly TRBD1 for D (5 bases). V was shortened by 0 bases and J by 4 bases, with 15 bases between the two germline ends. CDR1 is LNHNV and CDR2 is YYDKDF in the germline V gene (reference sequence). The CDR3 consists of 16 residues. CDR3 DNA sequence: TGTGCCACCAGCAGAGATCGGACACCGAGGAGCACTGAAGCTTTCTTT. This gives the protein CATSRDRTPRSTEAFF.

This sequence joins TRBV9 and TRBJ2-5; the match to TRBD1 covers 7 bases. Trimming at V came to 4 bases and at J to 2 bases, leaving 5 bases not matched to a gene. From germline, CDR1 is SGDLS and CDR2 YYNGEE. The CDR3 has 14 amino acids. The CDR3 bases are TGTGCCAGCAGCCTGGACAGGTCACAAGAGACCCAGTACTTC. This codes for CASSLDRSQETQYF.

The chain employs TRBV9 and TRBJ2-5; 14 bases line up with TRBD2. Per the germline V gene, CDR1 is SGDLS and CDR2 is YYNGEE. Unmatched junction bases numbered 9, after V lost 4 bases and J lost 4 bases. This CDR3 is built from 17 residues. CDR3 in amino acids: CASSPRLAGGPGETQYF. The CDR3 DNA sequence: TGTGCCAGCAGCCCCCGACTAGCGGGAGGGCCTGGAGAGACCCAGTACTTC.

The chain combines TRBV5-1 with TRBJ2-3; 7 positions agree with TRBD1. The CDR3 totals 17 residues. V was clipped by 1 base and J by 2 bases; unmatched bases: 10. Germline V CDR1 and CDR2: SGHRS, YFSETQ. The CDR3 DNA is TGCGCCAGCAGCTTGTCGTTCTCACAGGGGATCACAGATACGCAGTATTTT. Protein sequence: CASSLSFSQGITDTQYF.

The count of this clone is one. This chain links TRBV29-1 with TRBJ2-7, with D perhaps TRBD1 (6 bases). The CDR3 is 11 residues long. Germline lookup yields CDR1 SQVTM and CDR2 ANQGSEA. Trimming removed 8 bases at V and 4 bases at J, with 12 bases between. In DNA form, the CDR3 reads TGCAGCATCAATCAGGGGTACGAGCAGTACTTC. Encoded protein: CSINQGYEQYF.

The gene calls are TRBV5-1 and TRBJ2-1, with 8 bases fitting TRBD1. The CDR3 consists of 16 residues. J gave up 2 bases and V 0 bases, and 4 bases lay outside the gene matches. CDR1 is SGHRS and CDR2 is YFSETQ in the germline V gene. The CDR3 region is CASSLGPGGPYNEQFF. DNA for the CDR3: TGCGCCAGCAGCTTGGGTCCAGGGGGCCCCTACAATGAGCAGTTCTTC.

As concerns this clone: Different DNA sequences within this sample yield the same CDR3. The chain employs TRBV9 and TRBJ1-3, with D unresolved. The CDR3 is made up of 15 amino acids. Per germline, CDR1 SGDLS and CDR2 YYNGEE. Trimming removed 2 bases at V and 0 bases at J, with 9 bases between. The CDR3 sequence is CASSVRGTSGNTIYF. The CDR3 DNA reads as TGTGCCAGCAGCGTCAGAGGAACCTCTGGAAACACCATATATTTT.

The J gene is TRBJ2-2, the V gene TRBV4-3; TRBD1 matches 8 bases. This CDR3 region has 17 residues. V was clipped by 4 bases and J by 3 bases; unmatched bases: 10. In germline, CDR1 is LGHNA, CDR2 YSLEER. CDR3 amino acids: CASSPGQGAADTGELFF. The CDR3 DNA follows: TGCGCCAGCAGCCCGGGCCAGGGGGCGGCGGACACCGGGGAGCTGTTTTTT.

In DNA, the CDR3 is TGTGCCAGCTCATCCTGGACTAGCGGGATCTCCTACGAGCAGTACTTC. Its protein is CASSSWTSGISYEQYF. The V call is TRBV18, the J call TRBJ2-7, with 12 bases fitting TRBD2. V lost 5 bases to trimming and J lost 0 bases; unmatched junction nucleotides: 5. CDR1 KGHSH and CDR2 LQKENI come from the germline V gene. The CDR3 is 16 residues long.

V gene TRBV11-3 combines with J gene TRBJ2-1; 11 bases agree with TRBD2. V was clipped by 5 bases and J by 5 bases; unmatched bases: 20. The germline CDR1 and CDR2 sequences are SGHNT and YENEEA. This CDR3 region has 20 residues. In DNA, the CDR3 is TGTGCCAGCAGCAGCATTAGGCCCCCGGGACTAGCGGTTAGTAACAATGAGCAGTTCTTC. It specifies CASSSIRPPGLAVSNNEQFF.

The chain employs TRBV29-1 and TRBJ2-1, with TRBD2 matching 9 bases. Germline CDR1 and CDR2: SQVTM and ANQGSEA. Trimming at V came to 7 bases and at J to 3 bases, leaving 7 bases not matched to a gene. The CDR3 has 14 residues. The chain's CDR3 is CSGVAGEVYNEQFF. In DNA form, the CDR3 reads TGCAGCGGGGTAGCGGGAGAGGTCTACAATGAGCAGTTCTTC.

For this clone: The same CDR3 arises from other DNA sequences in this sample as well. The chain has TRBV27 and TRBJ2-1, with D unclear. Germline assignment: CDR1 MNHEY and CDR2 SMNVEV (reference sequence). This CDR3 is 13 amino acids long. V was shortened by 2 bases and J by 4 bases, with 6 bases between the two germline ends. The CDR3 reads CASSLRGYNEQFF. In DNA, the CDR3 is TGTGCCAGCAGTTTAAGAGGTTACAATGAGCAGTTCTTC.